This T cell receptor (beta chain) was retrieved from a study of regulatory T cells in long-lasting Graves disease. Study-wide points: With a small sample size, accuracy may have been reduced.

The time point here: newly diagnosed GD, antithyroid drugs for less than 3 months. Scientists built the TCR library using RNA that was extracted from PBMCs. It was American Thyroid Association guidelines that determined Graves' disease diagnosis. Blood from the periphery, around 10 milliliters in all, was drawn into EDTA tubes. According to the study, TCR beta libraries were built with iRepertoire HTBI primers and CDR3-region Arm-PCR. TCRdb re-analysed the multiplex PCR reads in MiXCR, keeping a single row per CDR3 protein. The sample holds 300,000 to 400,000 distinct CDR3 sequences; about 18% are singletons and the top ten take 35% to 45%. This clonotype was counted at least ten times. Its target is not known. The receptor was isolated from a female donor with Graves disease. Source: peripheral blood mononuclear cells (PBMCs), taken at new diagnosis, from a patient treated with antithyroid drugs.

The CDR3 DNA is TGTGCCAGCATAAACAGGGCGACAGATACGCAGTATTTT. Protein sequence: CASINRATDTQYF. This chain uses TRBV28 with TRBJ2-3; possible D gene TRBD1, 6 bases. This CDR3 region has 13 residues. The V end lost 7 bases, the J end lost 3 bases, and 11 bases lay between the germline ends. The germline gives CDR1 MDHEN, CDR2 SYDVKM.